This TCR beta chain came from a study of blood T cell repertoires in COVID-19. Repertoires were generated with immunoSEQ multiplex PCR, while TCRdb's copy carries only in-frame clones and drops some. This table has roughly 50,000 clones, 90% appearing once. The CDR3 contains 19 residues. V was pared by 3 bases and J by 3 bases, with 16 bases of the junction left unmatched. Germline CDR1 KGHSH, CDR2 LQKENI. Sequencing was done on a sample of peripheral blood. The chain carries TRBV18 and TRBJ1-2, with 10 bases fitting TRBD1. The source of this sequence is a man between 45 and 60 years old with acute or convalescent COVID-19. In DNA form, the CDR3 reads TGTGCCAGCTCACCGATCCCCCCGGGACAGGGGATGTTGGACTATGGCTACACCTTC. It translates to CASSPIPPGQGMLDYGYTF.